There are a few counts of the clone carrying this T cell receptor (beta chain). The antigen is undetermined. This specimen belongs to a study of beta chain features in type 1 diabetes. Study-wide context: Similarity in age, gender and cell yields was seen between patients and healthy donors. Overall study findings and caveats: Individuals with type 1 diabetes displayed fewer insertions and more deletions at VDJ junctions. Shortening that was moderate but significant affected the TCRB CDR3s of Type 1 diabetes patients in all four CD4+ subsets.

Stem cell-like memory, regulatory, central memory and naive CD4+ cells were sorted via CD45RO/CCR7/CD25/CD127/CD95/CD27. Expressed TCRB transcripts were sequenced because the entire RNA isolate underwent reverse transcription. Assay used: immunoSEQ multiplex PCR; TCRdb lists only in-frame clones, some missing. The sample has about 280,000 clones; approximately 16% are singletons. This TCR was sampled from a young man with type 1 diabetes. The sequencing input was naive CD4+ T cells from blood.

The CDR3 sequence is CATTDRGGYGYTF. Written as DNA, the CDR3 is TGTGCCACGACCGACAGGGGCGGCTATGGCTACACCTTC. The rearrangement links TRBV19 to TRBJ1-2; 8 bases fit TRBD1. This CDR3 is built from 13 residues. V shed 10 bases, J shed 4 bases, and the junction held 8 bases outside the gene matches. Germline CDR1 and CDR2: LNHDA and SQIVND (reference sequence).